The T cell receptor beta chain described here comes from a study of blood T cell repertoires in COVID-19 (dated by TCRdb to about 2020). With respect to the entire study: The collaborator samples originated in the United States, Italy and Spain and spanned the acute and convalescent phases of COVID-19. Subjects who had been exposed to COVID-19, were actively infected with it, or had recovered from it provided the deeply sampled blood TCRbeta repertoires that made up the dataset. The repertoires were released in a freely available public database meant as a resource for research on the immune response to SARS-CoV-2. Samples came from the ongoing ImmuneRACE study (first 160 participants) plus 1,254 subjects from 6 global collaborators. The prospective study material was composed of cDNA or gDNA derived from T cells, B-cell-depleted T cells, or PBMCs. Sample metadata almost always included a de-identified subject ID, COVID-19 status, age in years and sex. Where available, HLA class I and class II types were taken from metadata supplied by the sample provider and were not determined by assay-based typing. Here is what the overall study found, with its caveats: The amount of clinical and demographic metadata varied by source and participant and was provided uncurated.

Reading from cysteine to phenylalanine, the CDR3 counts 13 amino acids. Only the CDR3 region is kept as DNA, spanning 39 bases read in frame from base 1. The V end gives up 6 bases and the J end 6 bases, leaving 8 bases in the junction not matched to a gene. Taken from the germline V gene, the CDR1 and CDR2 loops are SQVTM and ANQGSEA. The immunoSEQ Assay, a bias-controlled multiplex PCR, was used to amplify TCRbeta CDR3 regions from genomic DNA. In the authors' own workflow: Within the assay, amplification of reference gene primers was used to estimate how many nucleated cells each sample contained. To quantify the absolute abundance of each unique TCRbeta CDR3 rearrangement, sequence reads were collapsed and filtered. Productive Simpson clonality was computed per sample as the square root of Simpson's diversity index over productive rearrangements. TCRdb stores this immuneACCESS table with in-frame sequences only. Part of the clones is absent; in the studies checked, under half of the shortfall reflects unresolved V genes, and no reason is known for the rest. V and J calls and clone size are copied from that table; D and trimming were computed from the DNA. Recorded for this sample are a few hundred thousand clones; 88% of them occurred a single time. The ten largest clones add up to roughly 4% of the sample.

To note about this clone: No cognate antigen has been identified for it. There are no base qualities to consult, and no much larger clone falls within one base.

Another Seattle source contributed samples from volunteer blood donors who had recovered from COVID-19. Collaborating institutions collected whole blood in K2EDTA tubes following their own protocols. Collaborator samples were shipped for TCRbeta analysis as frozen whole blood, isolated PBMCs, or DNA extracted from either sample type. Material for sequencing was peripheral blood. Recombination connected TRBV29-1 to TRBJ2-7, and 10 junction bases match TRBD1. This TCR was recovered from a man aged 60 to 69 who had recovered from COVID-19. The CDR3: CSVNRDRGSEQYF. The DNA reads TGCAGCGTGAACCGGGACAGGGGATCCGAGCAGTACTTC.